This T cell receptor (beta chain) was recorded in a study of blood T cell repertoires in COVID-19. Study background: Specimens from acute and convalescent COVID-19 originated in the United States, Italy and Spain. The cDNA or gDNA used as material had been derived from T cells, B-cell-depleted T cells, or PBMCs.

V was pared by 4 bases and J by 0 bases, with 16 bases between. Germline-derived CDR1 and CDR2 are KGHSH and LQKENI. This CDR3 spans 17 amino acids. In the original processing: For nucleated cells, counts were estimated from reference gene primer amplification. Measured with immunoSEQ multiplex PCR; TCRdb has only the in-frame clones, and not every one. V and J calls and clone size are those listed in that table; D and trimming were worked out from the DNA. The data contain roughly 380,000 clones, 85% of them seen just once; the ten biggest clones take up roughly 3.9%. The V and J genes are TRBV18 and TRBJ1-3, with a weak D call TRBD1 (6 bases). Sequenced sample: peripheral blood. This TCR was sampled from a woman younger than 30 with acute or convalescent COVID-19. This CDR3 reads CASSRGNRDPSGNTIYF. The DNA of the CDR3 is TGTGCCAGCTCACGCGGTAACAGGGATCCCTCTGGAAACACCATATATTTT.